This T cell receptor beta chain originates from a study of metastatic and nonmetastatic thyroid tumors. Study context: Malignant thyroid and benign thyroid patients provided blood and tumor or nodule tissue whose repertoires were compared.

The V segment lost 5 bases and the J segment 0 bases; nucleotides outside the gene matches: 6. Germline V gene sequence: CDR1 DFQATT, CDR2 SNEGSKA (reference sequence). CDR3 length equals 15 residues. This clone rates as medium-sized. Its matching antigen is unknown. All patients reached thyroid surgery having received no treatment beforehand. In the original processing: The study's classifier, a distant-metastasis tool for papillary thyroid cancer, was built using CDR3 differences across clinicopathological groups. From the PCR reads, TCRdb re-called clones with MiXCR. The V and J calls here are based on TCRdb, not the publication. The sample lists 20,000 or so clones, roughly 36% occurring once. General study results and limits: According to reports, the diversity of TCR beta was significantly higher in malignant thyroid tumors than in benign nodules, and this held in both blood and tumor samples.

Source material: blood. The chain recombines TRBV20-1 with TRBJ2-3; TRBD2 matches 9 bases. The sequence was obtained from a male donor with papillary thyroid cancer or a benign thyroid nodule (not recorded which). Some clones in this sample may be carry-over from other donors' samples. Here the CDR3 reads CSAGTSRTSTDTQYF. CDR3 in DNA: TGCAGTGCTGGGACTAGCAGGACTAGCACAGATACGCAGTATTTT.